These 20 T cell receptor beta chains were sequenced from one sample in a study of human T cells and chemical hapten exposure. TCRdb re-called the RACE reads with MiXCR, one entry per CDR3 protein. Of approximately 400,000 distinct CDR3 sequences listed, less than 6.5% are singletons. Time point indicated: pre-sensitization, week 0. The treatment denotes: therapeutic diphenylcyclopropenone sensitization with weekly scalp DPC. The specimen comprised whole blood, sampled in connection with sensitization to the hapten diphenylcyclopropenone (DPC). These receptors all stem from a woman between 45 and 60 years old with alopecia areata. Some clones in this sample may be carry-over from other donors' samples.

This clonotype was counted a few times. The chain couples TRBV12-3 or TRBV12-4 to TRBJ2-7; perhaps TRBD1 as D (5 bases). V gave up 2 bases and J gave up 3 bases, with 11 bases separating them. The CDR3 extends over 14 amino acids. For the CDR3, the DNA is TGTGCCAGCAGTTTACGAGGACACCACTACGAGCAGTACTTC. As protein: CASSLRGHHYEQYF.

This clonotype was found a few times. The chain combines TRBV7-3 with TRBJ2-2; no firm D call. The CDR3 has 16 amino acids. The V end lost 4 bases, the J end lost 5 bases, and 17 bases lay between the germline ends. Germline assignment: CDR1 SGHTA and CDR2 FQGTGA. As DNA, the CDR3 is TGTGCCAGCAGCTCCGGTGACGCACTTGTGACCGGGGAGCTGTTTTTT. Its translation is CASSSGDALVTGELFF. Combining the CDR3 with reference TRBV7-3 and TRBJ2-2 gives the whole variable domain GAGVSQTPSNKVTEKGKYVELRCDPISGHTALYWYRQSLGQGPEFLIYFQGTGAADDSGLPNDRFFAVRPEGSVSTLKIQRTERGDSAVYLCASSSGDALVTGELFFGEGSRLTVL.

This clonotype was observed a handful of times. The DNA for the CDR3 is TGTGCCAGCACCGGGGTGTCTAGCGGCGCGGAGACCCAGTACTTC. Protein: CASTGVSSGAETQYF. This chain joins TRBV3-1 and TRBJ2-5; 7 bases align to TRBD2. Germline lookup yields CDR1 LGHDT and CDR2 YNNKEL (reference sequence). Losses at the gene ends were 7 bases for V and 5 bases for J; bases not matched to a gene: 13. CDR3 length equals 15 residues.

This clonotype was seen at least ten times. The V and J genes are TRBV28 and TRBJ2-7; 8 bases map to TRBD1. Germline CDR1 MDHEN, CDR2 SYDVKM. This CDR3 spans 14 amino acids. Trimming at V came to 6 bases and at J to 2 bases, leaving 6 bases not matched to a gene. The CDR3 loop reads CASRTGDHTYEQYF. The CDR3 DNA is TGTGCCAGCAGGACAGGGGACCATACCTACGAGCAGTACTTC.

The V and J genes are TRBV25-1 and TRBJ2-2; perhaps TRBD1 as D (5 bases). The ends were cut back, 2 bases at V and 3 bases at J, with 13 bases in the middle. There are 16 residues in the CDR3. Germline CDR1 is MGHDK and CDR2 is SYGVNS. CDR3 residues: CASSEGANYYTGELFF. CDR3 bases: TGTGCCAGCAGTGAAGGGGCCAACTATTACACCGGGGAGCTGTTTTTT.

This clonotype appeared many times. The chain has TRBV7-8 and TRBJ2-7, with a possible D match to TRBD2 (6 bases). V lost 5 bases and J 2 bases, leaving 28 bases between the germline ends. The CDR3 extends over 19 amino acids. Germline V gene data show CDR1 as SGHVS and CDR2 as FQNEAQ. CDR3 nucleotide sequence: TGTGCCAGCAGCCCGGTAGCGGTGCCGAAGGGTACAGCACCCTACGAGCAGTACTTC. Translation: CASSPVAVPKGTAPYEQYF.

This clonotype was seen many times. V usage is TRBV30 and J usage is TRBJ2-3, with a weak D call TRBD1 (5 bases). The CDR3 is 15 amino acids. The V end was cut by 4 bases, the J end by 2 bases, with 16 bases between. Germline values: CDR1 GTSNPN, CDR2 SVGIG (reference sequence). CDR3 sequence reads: CAWKTQTVFTDTQYF. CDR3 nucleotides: TGTGCCTGGAAAACCCAGACAGTGTTCACAGATACGCAGTATTTT.

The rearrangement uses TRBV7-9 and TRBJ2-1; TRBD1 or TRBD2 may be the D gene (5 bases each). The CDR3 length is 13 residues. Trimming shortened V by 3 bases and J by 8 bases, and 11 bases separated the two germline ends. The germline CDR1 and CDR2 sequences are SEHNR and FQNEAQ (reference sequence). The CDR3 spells CASSFGTSDEQFF. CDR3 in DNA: TGTGCCAGCAGCTTTGGGACCTCCGATGAGCAGTTCTTC.

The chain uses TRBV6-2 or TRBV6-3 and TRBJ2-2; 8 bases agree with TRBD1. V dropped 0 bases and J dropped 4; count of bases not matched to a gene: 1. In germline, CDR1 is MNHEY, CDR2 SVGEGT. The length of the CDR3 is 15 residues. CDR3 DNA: TGTGCCAGCAGTTACTCGACAGGGGCCACCGGGGAGCTGTTTTTT. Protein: CASSYSTGATGELFF.

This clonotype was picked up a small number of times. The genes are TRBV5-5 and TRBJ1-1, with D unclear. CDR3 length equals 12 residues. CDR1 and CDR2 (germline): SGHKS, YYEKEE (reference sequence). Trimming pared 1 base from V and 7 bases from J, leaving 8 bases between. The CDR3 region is CASSLNDIEAFF. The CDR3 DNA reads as TGTGCCAGCAGCTTGAACGACATTGAAGCTTTCTTT.

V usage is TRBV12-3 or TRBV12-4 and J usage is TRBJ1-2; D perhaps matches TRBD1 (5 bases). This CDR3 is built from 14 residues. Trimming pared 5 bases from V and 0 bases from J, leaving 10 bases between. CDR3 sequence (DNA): TGTGCCAGCAGTGCCCGACAGACTAACTATGGCTACACCTTC. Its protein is CASSARQTNYGYTF.

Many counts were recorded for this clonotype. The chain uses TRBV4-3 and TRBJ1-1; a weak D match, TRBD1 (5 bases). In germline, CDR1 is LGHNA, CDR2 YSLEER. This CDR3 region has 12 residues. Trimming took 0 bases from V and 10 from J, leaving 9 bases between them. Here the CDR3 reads CASSQEGERAFF. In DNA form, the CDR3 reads TGCGCCAGCAGCCAAGAAGGGGAGCGAGCTTTCTTT.

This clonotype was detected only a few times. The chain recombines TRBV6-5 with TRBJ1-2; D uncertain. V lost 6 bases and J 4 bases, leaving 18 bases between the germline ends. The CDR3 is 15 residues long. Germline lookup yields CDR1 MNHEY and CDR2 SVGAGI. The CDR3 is CASSVGGRAGYGYTF. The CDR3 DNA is TGTGCCAGCAGCGTAGGAGGCCGAGCGGGCTATGGCTACACCTTC.

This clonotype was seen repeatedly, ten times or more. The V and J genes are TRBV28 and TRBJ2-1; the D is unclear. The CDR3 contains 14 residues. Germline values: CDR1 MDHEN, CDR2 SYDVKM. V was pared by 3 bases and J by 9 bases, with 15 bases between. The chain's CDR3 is CASSLPTRTAEQFF. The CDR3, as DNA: TGTGCCAGCAGTTTGCCCACTCGGACGGCTGAGCAGTTCTTC.

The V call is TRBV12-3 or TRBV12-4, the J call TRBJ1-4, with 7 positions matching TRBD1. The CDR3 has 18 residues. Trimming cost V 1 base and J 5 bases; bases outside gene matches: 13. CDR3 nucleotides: TGTGCCAGCAGTTTAGGAGGAATCGGCAGGGGGGGAAATGAAAAACTGTTTTTT. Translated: CASSLGGIGRGGNEKLFF.

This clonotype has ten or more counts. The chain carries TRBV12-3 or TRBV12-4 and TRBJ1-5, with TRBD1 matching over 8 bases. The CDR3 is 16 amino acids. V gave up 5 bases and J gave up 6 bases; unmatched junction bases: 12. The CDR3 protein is CASSPAGQGPPQPQHF. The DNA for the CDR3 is TGTGCCAGCAGTCCAGCTGGACAGGGCCCCCCTCAGCCCCAGCATTTT.

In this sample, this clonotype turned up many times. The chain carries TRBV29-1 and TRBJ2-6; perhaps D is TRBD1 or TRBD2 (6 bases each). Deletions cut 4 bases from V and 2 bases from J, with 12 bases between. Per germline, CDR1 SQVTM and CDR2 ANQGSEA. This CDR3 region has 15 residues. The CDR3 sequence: CSVGGGGPGANVLTF. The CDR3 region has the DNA TGCAGCGTTGGAGGAGGGGGGCCTGGGGCCAACGTCCTGACTTTC.

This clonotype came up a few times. This chain's CDR3 is CASSYRTGLATEAFF. CDR3 nucleotide sequence: TGTGCCAGCAGTTACCGGACAGGGTTGGCCACTGAAGCTTTCTTT. The chain links TRBV6-6 to TRBJ1-1; TRBD1 matches at 8 bases. This CDR3 region has 15 residues. Germline V CDR1 and CDR2: MNHNY, SVGAGI (reference sequence). Trimming removed 2 bases from V and 4 bases from J; junction bases left unmatched: 6.

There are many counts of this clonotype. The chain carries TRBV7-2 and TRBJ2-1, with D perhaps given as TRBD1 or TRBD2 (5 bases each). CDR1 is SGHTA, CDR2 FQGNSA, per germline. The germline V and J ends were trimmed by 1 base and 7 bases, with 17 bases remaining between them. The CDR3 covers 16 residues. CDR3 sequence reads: CASSLGQGLRRNEQFF. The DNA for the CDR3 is TGTGCCAGCAGCTTAGGCCAGGGCCTCCGGAGGAATGAGCAGTTCTTC.

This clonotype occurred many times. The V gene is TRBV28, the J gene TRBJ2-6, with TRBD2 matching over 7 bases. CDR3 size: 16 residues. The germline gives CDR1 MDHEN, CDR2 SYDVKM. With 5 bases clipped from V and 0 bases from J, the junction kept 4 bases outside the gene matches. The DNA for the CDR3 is TGTGCCAGCAGTGGCGGGAGTCCCTCTGGGGCCAACGTCCTGACTTTC. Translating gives CASSGGSPSGANVLTF.